A selection of T cell receptor beta chains follows, all from one sample in a study of shared T cell receptors in the human thymus. Generated by immunoSEQ multiplex PCR, the TCRdb table keeps only in-frame clones and is missing some. The profile shows about 730,000 clones, roughly 88% of them singletons. The same sample was also used in a study of human thymus T cells.

Sequencing input: thymocytes. The receptors come from a girl under three years old with a congenital heart defect. Each CDR3 is given with its conserved first and last residue. The order of the fields is CDR3 protein, CDR3 DNA, V gene, CDR3 length, J gene, D gene, clone size. A D gene is named only where the DNA matches it firmly. The size entry is marked missing in some rows and otherwise reads once, few, many or a size class.

CASSPRVGTEASGANVLTF,TGTGCCAGCAGCCCTCGAGTGGGGACAGAAGCATCTGGGGCCAACGTCCTGACTTTC,TRBV9,19,TRBJ2-6,TRBD1,-
CASRHGLAGCNEQFF,TGTGCCAGCAGACACGGACTAGCGGGGTGCAATGAGCAGTTCTTC,TRBV5-4,15,TRBJ2-1,TRBD2,-
CASSIAGKLVANYGYTF,TGTGCCAGTAGTATAGCCGGAAAACTAGTCGCTAACTATGGCTACACCTTC,TRBV19,17,TRBJ1-2,-,-
CASSEVGMGQGMVLDTQYF,TGTGCCAGCAGTGAAGTAGGTATGGGACAGGGGATGGTTCTGGATACGCAGTATTTT,TRBV2,19,TRBJ2-3,TRBD1,once
CASSPPGVTEAFF,TGTGCCAGCTCACCACCGGGCGTCACTGAAGCTTTCTTT,TRBV18,13,TRBJ1-1,-,-
CASSQHRAANEKLFF,TGCGCCAGCAGCCAACACAGGGCGGCTAATGAAAAACTGTTTTTT,TRBV4-1,15,TRBJ1-4,-,-
CAWTTDRKNTEAFF,TGTGCCTGGACAACCGACAGGAAGAACACTGAAGCTTTCTTT,TRBV30,14,TRBJ1-1,-,-
CSVQGPHYGYTF,TGCAGCGTACAGGGGCCCCACTATGGCTACACCTTC,TRBV29-1,12,TRBJ1-2,TRBD1,-
CASSFHRPYSTDTQYF,TGTGCCAGCAGCTTTCACAGGCCCTATAGCACAGATACGCAGTATTTT,TRBV7-9,16,TRBJ2-3,-,-
CASSRTATYNEQFF,TGCGCCAGCAGTAGGACAGCAACCTACAATGAGCAGTTCTTC,TRBV5-1,14,TRBJ2-1,-,-
CASSQEPLQGYNSPLHF,TGTGCCAGCAGCCAAGAACCCCTACAGGGGTATAATTCACCCCTCCACTTT,TRBV14,17,TRBJ1-6,TRBD1,-
CASSPGLVGIQTQYF,TGCGCCAGCAGCCCCGGACTAGTGGGTATCCAGACCCAGTACTTC,TRBV4-1,15,TRBJ2-5,TRBD2,-
CASTLSRVGGSQETQYF,TGTGCCAGCACACTCAGTCGTGTCGGGGGGTCCCAAGAGACCCAGTACTTC,TRBV5-4,17,TRBJ2-5,TRBD2,few
CASSKETPCRTGEQFF,TGTGCCAGCAGCAAAGAAACACCCTGCCGCACGGGTGAGCAGTTCTTC,TRBV7-8,16,TRBJ2-1,-,once
CASSYAAVRTYEQYF,TGTGCCAGCAGCTACGCCGCCGTCAGGACCTACGAGCAGTACTTC,TRBV7-2,15,TRBJ2-7,-,-
CASSQLDRNSGNTIYF,TGCGCCAGCAGCCAACTTGACAGGAACTCTGGAAACACCATATATTTT,TRBV4-1,16,TRBJ1-3,-,-
CASSQGIRDREEYF,TGCGCCAGCAGCCAAGGTATACGGGACAGGGAGGAGTACTTC,TRBV4-1,14,TRBJ2-5,TRBD1,-